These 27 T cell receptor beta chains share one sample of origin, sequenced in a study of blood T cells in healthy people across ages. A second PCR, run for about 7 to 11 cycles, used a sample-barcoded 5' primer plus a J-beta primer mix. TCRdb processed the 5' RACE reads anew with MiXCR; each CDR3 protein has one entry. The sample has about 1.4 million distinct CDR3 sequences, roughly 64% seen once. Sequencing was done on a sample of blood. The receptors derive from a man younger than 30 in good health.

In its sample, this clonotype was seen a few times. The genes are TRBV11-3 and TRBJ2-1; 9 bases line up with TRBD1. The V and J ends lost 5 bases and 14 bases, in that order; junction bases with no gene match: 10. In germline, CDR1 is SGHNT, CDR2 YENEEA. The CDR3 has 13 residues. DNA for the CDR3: TGTGCCAGCAGCCCCCGGGACAGGGAAGGGGAGTTCTTC. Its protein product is CASSPRDREGEFF.

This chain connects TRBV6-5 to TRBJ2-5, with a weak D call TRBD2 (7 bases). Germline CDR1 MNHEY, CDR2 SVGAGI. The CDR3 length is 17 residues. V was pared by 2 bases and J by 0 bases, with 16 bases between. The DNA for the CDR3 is TGTGCCAGCAGTTACGCCATTTCGGGGGGCTACCAAGAGACCCAGTACTTC. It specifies CASSYAISGGYQETQYF.

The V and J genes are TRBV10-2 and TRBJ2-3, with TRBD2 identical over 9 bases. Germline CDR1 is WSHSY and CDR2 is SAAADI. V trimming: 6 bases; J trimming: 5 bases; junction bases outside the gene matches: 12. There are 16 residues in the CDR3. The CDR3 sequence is CASSPQGREGLDTQYF. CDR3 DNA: TGCGCCAGCAGCCCCCAGGGGCGGGAGGGGTTAGATACGCAGTATTTT.

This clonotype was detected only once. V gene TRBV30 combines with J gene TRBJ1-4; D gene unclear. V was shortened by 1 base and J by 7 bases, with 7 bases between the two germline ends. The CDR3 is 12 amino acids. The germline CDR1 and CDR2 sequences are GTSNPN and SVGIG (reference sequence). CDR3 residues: CAWSGTVEKLFF. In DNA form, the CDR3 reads TGTGCCTGGAGTGGAACTGTTGAAAAACTGTTTTTT.

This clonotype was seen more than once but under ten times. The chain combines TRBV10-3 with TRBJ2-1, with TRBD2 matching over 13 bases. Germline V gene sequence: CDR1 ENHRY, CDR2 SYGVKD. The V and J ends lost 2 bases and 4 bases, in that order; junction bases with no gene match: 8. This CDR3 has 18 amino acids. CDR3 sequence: CAISEGLAGVVGYNEQFF. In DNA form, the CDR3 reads TGTGCCATCAGTGAGGGACTAGCGGGAGTTGTGGGGTACAATGAGCAGTTCTTC.

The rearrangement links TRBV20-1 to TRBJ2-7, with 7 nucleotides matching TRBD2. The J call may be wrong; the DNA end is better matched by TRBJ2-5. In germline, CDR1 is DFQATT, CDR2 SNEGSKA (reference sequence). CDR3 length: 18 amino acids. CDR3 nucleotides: TGCAGTGCTAGAGCTAAGGGGACGATCGGGGGGTTGTGGGAGACCCAGTACTTC. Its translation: CSARAKGTIGGLWETQYF.

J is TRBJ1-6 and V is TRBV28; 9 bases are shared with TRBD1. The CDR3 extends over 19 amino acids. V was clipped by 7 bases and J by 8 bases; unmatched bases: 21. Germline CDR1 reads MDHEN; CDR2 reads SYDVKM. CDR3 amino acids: CASIPSGTGFDREDSPLHF. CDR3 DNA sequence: TGTGCCAGCATACCCTCCGGGACAGGGTTTGATCGGGAGGATTCACCCCTCCACTTT.

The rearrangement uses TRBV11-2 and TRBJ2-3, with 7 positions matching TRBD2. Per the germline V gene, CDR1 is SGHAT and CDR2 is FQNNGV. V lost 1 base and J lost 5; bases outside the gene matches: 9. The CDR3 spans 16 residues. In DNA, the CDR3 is TGTGCCAGCAGCTTAGGGGCTAGCGGATGGGGAGATACGCAGTATTTT. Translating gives CASSLGASGWGDTQYF.

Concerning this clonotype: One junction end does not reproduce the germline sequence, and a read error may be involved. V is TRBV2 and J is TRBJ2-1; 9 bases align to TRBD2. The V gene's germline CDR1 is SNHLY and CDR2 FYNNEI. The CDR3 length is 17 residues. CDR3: CASSERASGNSYNERFF. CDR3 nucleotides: TGTGCCAGCAGTGAAAGGGCTAGCGGGAATTCCTACAATGAGCGGTTCTTC. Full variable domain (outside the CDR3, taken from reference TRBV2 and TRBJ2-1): EPEVTQTPSHQVTQMGQEVILRCVPISNHLYFYWYRQILGQKVEFLVSFYNNEISEKSEIFDDQFSVERPDGSNFTLKIRSTKLEDSAMYFCASSERASGNSYNERFFGPGTRLTVL.

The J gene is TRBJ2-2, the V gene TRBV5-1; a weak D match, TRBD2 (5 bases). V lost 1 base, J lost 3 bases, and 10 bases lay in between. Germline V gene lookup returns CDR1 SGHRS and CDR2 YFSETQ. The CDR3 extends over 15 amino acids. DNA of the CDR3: TGCGCCAGCAGCTTGACCCTAGCCCACACCGGGGAGCTGTTTTTT. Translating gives CASSLTLAHTGELFF. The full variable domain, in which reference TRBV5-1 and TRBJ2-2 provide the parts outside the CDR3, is KAGVTQTPRYLIKTRGQQVTLSCSPISGHRSVSWYQQTPGQGLQFLFEYFSETQRNKGNFPGRFSGRQFSNSRSEMNVSTLELGDSALYLCASSLTLAHTGELFFGEGSRLTVL.

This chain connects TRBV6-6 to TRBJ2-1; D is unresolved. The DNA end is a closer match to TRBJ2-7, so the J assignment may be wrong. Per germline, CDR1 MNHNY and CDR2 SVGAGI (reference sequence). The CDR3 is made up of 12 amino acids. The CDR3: CASSQITNEQYF. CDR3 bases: TGTGCCAGCAGCCAAATCACCAATGAGCAGTACTTC.

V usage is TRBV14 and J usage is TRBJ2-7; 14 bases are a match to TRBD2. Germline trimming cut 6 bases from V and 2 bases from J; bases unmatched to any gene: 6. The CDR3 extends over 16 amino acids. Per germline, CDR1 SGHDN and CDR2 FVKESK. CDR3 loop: CASRRTSGRIPYEQYF. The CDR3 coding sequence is TGTGCCAGCAGGCGGACTAGCGGGAGGATTCCCTACGAGCAGTACTTC.

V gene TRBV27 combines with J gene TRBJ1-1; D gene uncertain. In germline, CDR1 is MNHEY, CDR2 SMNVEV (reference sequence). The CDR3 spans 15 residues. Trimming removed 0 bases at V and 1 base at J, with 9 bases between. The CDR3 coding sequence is TGTGCCAGCAGTTTATCGGGCCTCGAGAACACTGAAGCTTTCTTT. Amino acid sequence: CASSLSGLENTEAFF.

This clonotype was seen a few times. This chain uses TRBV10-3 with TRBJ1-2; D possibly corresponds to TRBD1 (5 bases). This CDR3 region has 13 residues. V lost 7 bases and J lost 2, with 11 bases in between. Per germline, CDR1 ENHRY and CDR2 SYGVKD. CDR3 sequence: CAINTGGNYGYTF. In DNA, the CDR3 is TGTGCCATCAACACAGGCGGGAACTATGGCTACACCTTC.

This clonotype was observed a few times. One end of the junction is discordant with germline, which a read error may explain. The CDR3 sequence is CASSLGGGSTYEQYF. In DNA form, the CDR3 reads TGTGCCAGCAGCTTGGGCGGGGGATCAACCTACGAGCAGTACTTC. This chain connects TRBV5-1 to TRBJ2-7, with 7 bases lining up with TRBD2. Germline-derived CDR1 and CDR2 are SGHRS and YFSETQ. This CDR3 comprises 15 residues. Variable domain in full (rest from reference TRBV5-1 and TRBJ2-7): KAGVTQTPRYLIKTRGQQVTLSCSPISGHRSVSWYQQTPGQGLQFLFEYFSETQRNKGNFPGRFSGRQFSNSRSEMNVSTLELGDSALYLCASSLGGGSTYEQYFGPGTRLTVT.

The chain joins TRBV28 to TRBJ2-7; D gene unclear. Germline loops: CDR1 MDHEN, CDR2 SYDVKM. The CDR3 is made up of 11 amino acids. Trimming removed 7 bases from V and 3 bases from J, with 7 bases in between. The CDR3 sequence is CASKVDYEQYF. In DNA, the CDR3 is TGTGCCAGCAAAGTGGACTACGAGCAGTACTTC. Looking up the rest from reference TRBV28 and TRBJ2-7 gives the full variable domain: DVKVTQSSRYLVKRTGEKVFLECVQDMDHENMFWYRQDPGLGLRLIYFSYDVKMKEKGDIPEGYSVSREKKERFSLILESASTNQTSMYLCASKVDYEQYFGPGTRLTVT.

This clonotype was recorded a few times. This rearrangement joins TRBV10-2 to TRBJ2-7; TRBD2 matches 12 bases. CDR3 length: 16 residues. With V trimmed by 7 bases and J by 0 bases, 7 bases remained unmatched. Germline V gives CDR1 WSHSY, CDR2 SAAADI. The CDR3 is CASTGLTSGSSYEQYF. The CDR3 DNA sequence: TGCGCCAGCACGGGATTGACTAGCGGGAGCTCCTACGAGCAGTACTTC.

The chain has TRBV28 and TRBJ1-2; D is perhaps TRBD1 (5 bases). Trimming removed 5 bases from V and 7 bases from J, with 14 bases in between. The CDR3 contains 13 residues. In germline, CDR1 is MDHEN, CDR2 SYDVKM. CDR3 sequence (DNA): TGTGCCAGCAGTGTAGACAGCTATTCTGGCTACACCTTC. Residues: CASSVDSYSGYTF.

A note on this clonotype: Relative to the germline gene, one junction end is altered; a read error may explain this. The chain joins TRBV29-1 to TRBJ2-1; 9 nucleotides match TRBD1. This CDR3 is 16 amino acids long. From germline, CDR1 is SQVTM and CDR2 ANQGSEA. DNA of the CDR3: TGCAGCTTTGAAAGAGGGGAGGGACAGGGTTACAATGAGCAGTTCTTC. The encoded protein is CSFERGEGQGYNEQFF.

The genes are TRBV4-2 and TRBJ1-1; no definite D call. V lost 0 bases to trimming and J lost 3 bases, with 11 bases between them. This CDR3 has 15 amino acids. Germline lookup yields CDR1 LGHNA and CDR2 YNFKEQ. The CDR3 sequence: CASSQERAAYTEAFF. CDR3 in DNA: TGTGCCAGCAGCCAAGAAAGGGCAGCCTACACTGAAGCTTTCTTT.

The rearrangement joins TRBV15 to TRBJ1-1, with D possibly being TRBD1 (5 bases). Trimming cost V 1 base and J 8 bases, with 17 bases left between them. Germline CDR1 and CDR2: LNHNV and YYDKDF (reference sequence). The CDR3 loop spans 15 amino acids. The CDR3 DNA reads TGTGCCACCAGCAGAGGATCCTCAGGGACCCTAGAAGCTTTCTTT. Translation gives CATSRGSSGTLEAFF.

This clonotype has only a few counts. The CDR3 protein is CAISSSGRPPTDTQYF. The CDR3 nucleotides read TGTGCCATCAGCTCTAGCGGGAGGCCCCCCACAGATACGCAGTATTTT. The rearrangement links TRBV10-3 to TRBJ2-3; 11 bases match TRBD2. The CDR3 extends over 16 amino acids. Trimming at V came to 6 bases and at J to 2 bases, leaving 7 bases not matched to a gene. Per germline, CDR1 ENHRY and CDR2 SYGVKD.

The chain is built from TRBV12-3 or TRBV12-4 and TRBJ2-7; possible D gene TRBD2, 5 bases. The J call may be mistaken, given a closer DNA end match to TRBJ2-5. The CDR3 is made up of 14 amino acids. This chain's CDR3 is CASSSGPGRETQYF. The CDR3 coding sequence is TGTGCCAGCAGTTCAGGTCCGGGAAGAGAGACCCAGTACTTC.

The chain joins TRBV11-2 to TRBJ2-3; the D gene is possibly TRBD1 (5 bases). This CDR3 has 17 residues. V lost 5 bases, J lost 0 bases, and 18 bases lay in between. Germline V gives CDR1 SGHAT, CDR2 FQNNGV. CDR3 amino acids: CASSDSRNQRSTDTQYF. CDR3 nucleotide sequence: TGTGCCAGCAGCGACAGTCGAAATCAGAGAAGCACAGATACGCAGTATTTT.

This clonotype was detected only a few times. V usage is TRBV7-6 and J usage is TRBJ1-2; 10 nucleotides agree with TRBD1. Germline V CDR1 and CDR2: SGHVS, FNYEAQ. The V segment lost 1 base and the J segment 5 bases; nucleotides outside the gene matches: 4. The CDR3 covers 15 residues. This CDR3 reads CASSLGQGAGYGYTF. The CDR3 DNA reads TGTGCCAGCAGCTTAGGACAGGGGGCTGGGTATGGCTACACCTTC.

The CDR3, as DNA: TGCAGTCCCCGGAGGGCAGGCGGCTACACCTTC. Translation gives CSPRRAGGYTF. This rearrangement joins TRBV20-1 to TRBJ1-2; D not resolved. CDR3 length: 11 residues. V was shortened by 8 bases and J by 8 bases, with 15 bases between the two germline ends. Germline CDR1 and CDR2: DFQATT and SNEGSKA (reference sequence).

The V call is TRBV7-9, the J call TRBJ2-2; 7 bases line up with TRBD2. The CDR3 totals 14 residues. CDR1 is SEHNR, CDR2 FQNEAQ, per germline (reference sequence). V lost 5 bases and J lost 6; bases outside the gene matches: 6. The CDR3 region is CASSRPTSSGELFF. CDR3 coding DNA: TGTGCCAGCAGCCGCCCGACTAGCTCCGGGGAGCTGTTTTTT.